This TCR beta chain is from a study of blood T cells in healthy people across ages. Sample-barcoded 5' priming and a J-beta primer mix drove a second PCR of roughly 7 to 11 cycles. Each cDNA molecule, via a template-switch adaptor with 12 random nucleotides, was tagged. Via MiXCR, TCRdb re-called the 5' RACE reads, giving one row per CDR3 protein. Of 1.5 million to 2 million distinct CDR3 sequences listed, 28% are singletons. The CDR3 length is 16 residues. The V end was cut by 2 bases, the J end by 0 bases, with 8 bases between. CDR1 is SGHTA, CDR2 FQGNSA, per germline. This clonotype was detected ten times or more. The antigen is not known. General study findings and limits: Age showed a roughly linear inverse relationship with TCR beta diversity per million T cells. Any changes in expanded clonotypes were possibly confounded, as donor CMV status remained unknown.

This chain uses TRBV7-2 with TRBJ2-6; D is unclear. Sequencing was done on a sample of blood. This TCR derives from a young woman in good health. The chain's CDR3 is CASSLLKGSGANVLTF. CDR3 nucleotide sequence: TGTGCCAGCAGCTTATTGAAGGGCTCTGGGGCCAACGTCCTGACTTTC.